This T cell receptor (beta chain) was captured by sequencing in a study of blood T cell repertoires in COVID-19. Germline CDR1 reads SGHRS; CDR2 reads YFSETQ. CDR3 length equals 14 residues. V shed 5 bases and J 0 bases; nucleotides not matched to a gene: 3. This clone was found a few times. Assay used: immunoSEQ multiplex PCR; TCRdb lists only in-frame clones, some missing. This sample yields some 270,000 clones, of which 75% to 90% are seen a single time; about 4% belongs to the top ten. The clonotype comes from a woman aged 25 to 39 with acute COVID-19. Sequencing input: PBMCs or T cells enriched from blood (not recorded which). The chain joins TRBV5-1 to TRBJ2-7; 9 nucleotides match TRBD2. Here the CDR3 DNA reads TGCGCCAGCAGGGATAGCGGGAGCTCCTACGAGCAGTACTTC. This sequence encodes CASRDSGSSYEQYF.